This T cell receptor (beta chain) was found in a study of a mutant IDH1 vaccine in newly diagnosed glioma. This table comes from immunoSEQ multiplex PCR, and its TCRdb copy is limited to in-frame clones, with some not included. Among some 60,000 clones listed, approximately 90% were seen once. The length of the CDR3 is 13 residues. Losses at the gene ends were 6 bases for V and 3 bases for J; bases not matched to a gene: 5. Germline-derived CDR1 and CDR2 are MNHEY and SVGAGI. The time point was: week 5, during vaccination. The study gave 300 ug of mutant IDH1 20-mer peptide per vaccine dose, with topical imiquimod. Turning to this clone: Its specificity is not known.

This sequence was found in a woman between 40 and 50 years old with glioma. The V and J genes are TRBV6-5 and TRBJ2-7; the match to TRBD1 covers 7 bases. The specimen comprised PBMCs, sampled from a glioma patient whose treatment included an IDH1 peptide vaccine. The CDR3 DNA is TGTGCCAGCAGGCCGGGACAGCTCTACGAGCAGTACTTC. Protein: CASRPGQLYEQYF.